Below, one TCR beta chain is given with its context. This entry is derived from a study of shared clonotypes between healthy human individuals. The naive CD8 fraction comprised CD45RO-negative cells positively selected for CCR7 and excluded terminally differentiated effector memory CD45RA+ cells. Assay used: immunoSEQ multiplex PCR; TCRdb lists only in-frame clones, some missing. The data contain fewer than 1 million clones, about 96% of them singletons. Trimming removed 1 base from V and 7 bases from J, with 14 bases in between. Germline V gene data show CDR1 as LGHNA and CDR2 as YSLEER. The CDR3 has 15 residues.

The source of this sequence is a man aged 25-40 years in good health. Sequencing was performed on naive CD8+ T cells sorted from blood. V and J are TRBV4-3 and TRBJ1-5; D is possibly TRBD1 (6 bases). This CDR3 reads CASSQVLDSGQPQHF. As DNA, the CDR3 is TGCGCCAGCAGCCAAGTCCTGGACAGTGGCCAGCCCCAGCATTTT.